This entry is about one TCR beta chain. This clone's antigen is unknown. The record has no base qualities; no much larger clone is one base away. Spanning cysteine to phenylalanine, the CDR3 consists of 15 amino acids. Just CDR3 DNA is preserved here, 45 bases in frame from base 1. V sheds 10 bases and J sheds 0 bases, leaving 19 bases between their ends. CDR1 and CDR2 (SNHLY, FYNNEI) derive from the germline V gene. TCR CDR3 regions were amplified from genomic DNA by multiplex PCR using the deep immunoSEQ assay. Extracted genomic DNA from each cell subset was distributed evenly across all wells of several immunoSEQ 96-well plates, and each plate was treated as a replicate. For sorted subsets, 150 to 200 ng genomic DNA, equal to about 30,000 T cell genomes, was loaded into each replicate PCR. Purified libraries were measured with a Qubit 3.0 fluorometer, size-checked on a Bioanalyzer 2100, and measured again with the KAPA Library Quantification kit. Each immunoSEQ 96-well plate was sequenced on its own single-read 150-cycle Illumina NextSeq 550 flow cell. In the source study's methods: The immunoSEQ output contained only junctional sequences without quality scores, so filtering could not match that applied to full-length reads. To assign V/J genes and CDR3, sequences were annotated using PyIR, a Python wrapper for IgBLAST v1.9, with IMGT germline references. Reads were removed for weak V/J assignments (E-value above 1e-6), missing CDR3, stop codons, out-of-frame junctions, or ambiguous translated residues. A V3J clonotype was defined by an identical inferred V gene, J gene, and CDR3 amino acid sequence. Percentage overlap between repertoires was calculated by dividing the number of shared unique clonotypes by the size of the smaller repertoire. Repertoire richness was assessed with RTK rarefaction, the Chao1 estimator, and Recon v2.1 estimates of unobserved clonotypes. Generation probabilities were computed with OLGA for all TCRbeta clonotypes obtained by the gDNA method from several donors. Imported from immuneACCESS, the table was reduced by TCRdb to in-frame sequences with V and J called. These copies leave out some clones; in studies compared against another copy, an unresolved V gene accounts for under half, and the cause of the remainder is not known. V, J and clone size reflect that table, while D and trimming were determined from the DNA. Counted in this sample were about 1,500,000 clones; over 95% of them appeared once. The top ten clonotypes cover about 1.2% of the sample.

The source of the sample is a study of shared clonotypes between healthy human individuals (TCRdb year 2020). Describing the broader study: The cohort included a few men and two women between 18 and 49 years of age. For each donor, three plates each were used for CD4 naive and CD4 memory, two plates were used for CD8 naive, and one plate was used for CD8 memory. To estimate repertoire size and how much clonotypes are shared between individuals, the study performed deep sequencing of blood TCR repertoires from about 5 healthy adults. Libraries were prepared and TCR repertoires were sequenced by different laboratories using diverse techniques, in order to increase sequencing depth and limit assay-specific biases. Each donor's leukapheresis produced roughly between roughly 0.85 and 10 billion PBMCs.

The donors were healthy, HIV-negative adults who had no recently reported acute infections or vaccinations. Every donor was a Caucasian adult living in Nashville, Tennessee, USA. CD4+ T cells were enriched through magnetic negative selection, after which naive cells were positively selected on CD45RA and the remaining negative fraction served as the memory subset. Blood was collected by leukapheresis, and PBMCs were isolated by Ficoll-Histopaque density gradient centrifugation and then cryopreserved in liquid nitrogen vapor phase. Analytical flow cytometry was used to check the purity and quantity of each magnetically sorted T cell population. Each sorted fraction had its genomic DNA isolated and then quantified by UV absorbance on a Nanodrop 2000c. The investigation overall reported the following: Higher generation probabilities were observed for clonotypes shared by all four sorted-subset donors than for non-shared clonotypes. Estimated clonotype richness was generally larger for naive than for memory subsets. Across a handful of donors, around 5% of naive CD4, around 3.3% of naive CD8, roughly 2.2% of memory CD4, and 0.4% of memory CD8 clonotypes were shared. Because the study included a small number of donors, the genetic and exposure-history diversity represented was limited. Pairwise subsampling led to the expectation that sequencing depth would affect the degree of clonotype sharing among donors. Rarefaction of sorted-subset datasets indicated incomplete sequencing despite the large sequencing depth. Sampling was restricted to blood, and TCR repertoires in tissues likely differ from the TCR repertoires found in blood.

The rearranged chain carries TRBV2 and TRBJ2-7; possibly the D gene is TRBD2, per 5 matching bases. The TCR comes from a young man in good health. The sample was naive CD4+ T cells sorted from blood. Taken with the paper, the label for cell subset or site translates to: CD45RA+ positively selected. CDR3 region: CAIVETGSSSYEQYF. The DNA reads TGTGCCATCGTCGAAACGGGGTCGAGCTCCTACGAGCAGTACTTC. Here the CDR3 is joined to the reference TRBV2 and TRBJ2-7 genes, and the full variable domain is: EPEVTQTPSHQVTQMGQEVILRCVPISNHLYFYWYRQILGQKVEFLVSFYNNEISEKSEIFDDQFSVERPDGSNFTLKIRSTKLEDSAMYFCAIVETGSSSYEQYFGPGTRLTVT.